Below, 16 T cell receptor beta chains from the same sample are listed, as sequenced in a study of blood T cell repertoires in COVID-19. Only in-frame clones appear in the TCRdb table, and some are missing; sequencing was by immunoSEQ multiplex PCR. The table shows 130,000 to 150,000 clones, with roughly 79% occurring only once. Sequencing used peripheral blood. Receptors originate from a human donor with acute or convalescent COVID-19. The donor label of this sample is uncertain.

This clone has a handful of counts. The chain is built from TRBV27 and TRBJ1-6; tentative D call: TRBD1 (5 bases). Deletions cut 1 base from V and 7 bases from J, with 14 bases between. The germline V gene has CDR1 MNHEY and CDR2 SMNVEV (reference sequence). The CDR3 spans 16 residues. The CDR3 region is CASSLWSGGGNSPLHF. In nucleotides, the CDR3 is TGTGCCAGCAGTTTATGGTCCGGGGGAGGGAATTCACCCCTCCACTTT.

This clone was seen a handful of times. The J gene is TRBJ2-2, the V gene TRBV3-1 (or the pseudogene TRBV3-2); 9 positions agree with TRBD2. Losses at the gene ends were 2 bases for V and 2 bases for J; bases not matched to a gene: 6. The germline CDR1 and CDR2 sequences are LGHDT and YNNKEL (reference sequence). The CDR3 sequence is 17 residues long. CDR3 DNA: TGTGCCAGCAGCCAAATTAGGCGGGGGGGAAACACCGGGGAGCTGTTTTTT. This gives the protein CASSQIRRGGNTGELFF.

V usage is TRBV11-2 and J usage is TRBJ1-1; TRBD1 is a possible D gene (5 bases). This CDR3 comprises 14 residues. Trimming took off 2 bases at V and 1 base at J, with 8 bases between the two ends. Germline V gene sequence: CDR1 SGHAT, CDR2 FQNNGV. CDR3 sequence reads: CASSLRDWNTEAFF. In nucleotides, the CDR3 is TGTGCCAGCAGCTTAAGGGACTGGAACACTGAAGCTTTCTTT.

This clone was observed a few times. The chain recombines TRBV6-6 with TRBJ2-7, with D tentatively TRBD1 (5 bases). Germline CDR1 MNHNY, CDR2 SVGAGI (reference sequence). The length of the CDR3 is 13 residues. V was cut by 5 bases and J by 4 bases, with 12 bases left in between. DNA of the CDR3: TGTGCCAGCAGTCACCGAAACAGGTACGAGCAGTACGTC. The encoded protein is CASSHRNRYEQYV.

This clone showed up just once. The DNA of the CDR3 is TGTGCCAGCAGCTCTCCCTCCAGGAAGCAGTATTTT. This encodes CASSSPSRKQYF. This chain connects TRBV5-4 to TRBJ2-3; no firm D call. The germline V gene has CDR1 SGHNT and CDR2 YYREEE (reference sequence). V lost 3 bases, J lost 11 bases, and 13 bases lay in between. CDR3 length: 12 residues. Full variable domain (remainder filled in from reference TRBV5-4 and TRBJ2-3): ETGVTQSPTHLIKTRGQQVTLRCSSQSGHNTVSWYQQALGQGPQFIFQYYREEENGRGNFPPRFSGLQFPNYSSELNVNALELDDSALYLCASSSPSRKQYFGPGTRLTVL.

This sequence joins TRBV2 and TRBJ2-7, with a possible D match to TRBD1 (6 bases). This CDR3 spans 12 amino acids. V dropped 8 bases and J dropped 5 bases, with 13 bases sitting between them. Germline loops: CDR1 SNHLY, CDR2 FYNNEI. In DNA form, the CDR3 reads TGTGCCAGCGCCCGTGGGGGCCACGAGCAGTACTTC. This encodes CASARGGHEQYF.

This clone was seen a single time. The chain employs TRBV5-4 and TRBJ1-2; possibly TRBD1 for D (6 bases). CDR1 is SGHNT and CDR2 is YYREEE in the germline V gene (reference sequence). There are 16 residues in the CDR3. V gave up 0 bases and J gave up 8 bases, with 20 bases separating them. The DNA of the CDR3 is TGTGCCAGCAGCTTGGGGACAGCCCCTCCTTCGAGCGGCTACACCTTC. As protein: CASSLGTAPPSSGYTF.

The chain combines TRBV11-2 with TRBJ1-5, with D possibly TRBD1 on 6 matching bases. The CDR3 has 15 amino acids. Germline-derived CDR1 and CDR2 are SGHAT and FQNNGV. The germline V and J ends were trimmed by 1 base and 0 bases, with 7 bases remaining between them. CDR3 DNA: TGTGCCAGCAGCTTAGCAGGGGCTAGCAATCAGCCCCAGCATTTT. This gives the protein CASSLAGASNQPQHF.

This clone was counted ten times or more. The DNA of the CDR3 is TGTGCCAGTAGTAGGGTAGCGGGGAGAAACGAGCAGTACTTC. Translation gives CASSRVAGRNEQYF. The chain links TRBV19 to TRBJ2-7; 8 bases agree with TRBD2. CDR3 size: 14 residues. Germline V lookup: CDR1 LNHDA, CDR2 SQIVND (reference sequence). V dropped 4 bases and J dropped 5; count of bases not matched to a gene: 7.

The chain is built from TRBV4-2 and TRBJ1-3; D is possibly TRBD1 (6 bases). Germline V CDR1 and CDR2: LGHNA, YNFKEQ. V was pared by 3 bases and J by 0 bases, with 9 bases between. The CDR3 runs to 15 residues. The CDR3 loop reads CASSHPRGSGNTIYF. CDR3 in DNA: TGTGCCAGCAGCCACCCCAGGGGCTCTGGAAACACCATATATTTT.

In its sample, this clone was seen a few times. This rearrangement joins TRBV15 to TRBJ1-6, with TRBD1 matching over 7 bases. V shed 6 bases and J 10 bases; nucleotides not matched to a gene: 6. Germline V CDR1 and CDR2: LNHNV, YYDKDF (reference sequence). CDR3 length: 13 residues. DNA for the CDR3: TGTGCCACCAGTGAGACAGGGCGCTCACCCCTCCACTTT. Protein product: CATSETGRSPLHF.

V is TRBV27 and J is TRBJ1-2, with D tentatively TRBD1 (5 bases). The CDR3 consists of 13 residues. CDR1 is MNHEY and CDR2 is SMNVEV in the germline V gene (reference sequence). With 6 bases removed from V and 0 bases from J, the gap between germline ends came to 8 bases. The DNA for the CDR3 is TGTGCCAGCAGCCGACAGTCTAACTATGGCTACACCTTC. Encoded protein: CASSRQSNYGYTF.

The V call is TRBV2, the J call TRBJ1-1, with unresolved D. Germline V gene sequence: CDR1 SNHLY, CDR2 FYNNEI. The CDR3 contains 13 residues. Trimming cost V 3 bases and J 4 bases, with 9 bases left between them. The CDR3 DNA sequence: TGTGCCAGCAGTGAGTTCAGTCGCACTGAAGCTTTCTTT. Translated: CASSEFSRTEAFF.

V gene TRBV4-2 combines with J gene TRBJ1-2; D gene unclear. The CDR3 sequence is 14 residues long. V was trimmed by 0 bases and J by 4 bases, leaving 9 bases between them. Per the germline V gene, CDR1 is LGHNA and CDR2 is YNFKEQ. The CDR3 is CASSQDFGSYGYTF. The CDR3 bases are TGTGCCAGCAGCCAAGATTTTGGCAGCTATGGCTACACCTTC.

The chain joins TRBV27 to TRBJ1-2; 7 nucleotides agree with TRBD1. J lost 3 bases, V lost 4 bases, and 11 bases had no gene match. CDR1 MNHEY and CDR2 SMNVEV come from the germline V gene (reference sequence). The CDR3 contains 16 residues. In DNA, the CDR3 is TGTGCCAGCAGTTCATCCTCTGCACAGGGGTACTATGGCTACACCTTC. This sequence encodes CASSSSSAQGYYGYTF.

The chain carries TRBV14 and TRBJ2-4; D remains unclear. The CDR3 contains 16 residues. The germline V gene encodes CDR1 SGHDN and CDR2 FVKESK. The V and J ends lost 4 bases and 1 base respectively, with 14 bases between them. The CDR3 is CASSPTPPGAKNIQYF. DNA of the CDR3: TGTGCCAGCAGCCCCACACCCCCCGGGGCCAAAAACATTCAGTACTTC. Using reference TRBV14 and TRBJ2-4 for the parts outside the CDR3, the full variable domain is EAGVTQFPSHSVIEKGQTVTLRCDPISGHDNLYWYRRVMGKEIKFLLHFVKESKQDESGMPNNRFLAERTGGTYSTLKVQPAELEDSGVYFCASSPTPPGAKNIQYFGAGTRLSVL.